This TCR beta chain came from a study of blood T cell repertoires in COVID-19. Study-wide background: The origin of the acute and convalescent COVID-19 samples was the United States, Italy and Spain.

Produced via immunoSEQ multiplex PCR; TCRdb's table is partial and in-frame only. The table records about 180,000 clones, approximately 87% of them present only once. CDR1 is KGHSH and CDR2 is LQKENI in the germline V gene. The CDR3 is 14 residues long. The trim removed 2 bases at V and 7 bases at J, leaving 4 bases unmatched. The chain joins TRBV18 to TRBJ1-5; 8 bases are shared with TRBD1. Sequencing was done on a sample of peripheral blood. The source is a man between 65 and 80 years old with active or convalescent COVID-19. The chain's CDR3 is CASSPGQGSQPQHF. The CDR3 nucleotides are TGTGCCAGCTCACCAGGACAGGGAAGCCAGCCCCAGCATTTT.